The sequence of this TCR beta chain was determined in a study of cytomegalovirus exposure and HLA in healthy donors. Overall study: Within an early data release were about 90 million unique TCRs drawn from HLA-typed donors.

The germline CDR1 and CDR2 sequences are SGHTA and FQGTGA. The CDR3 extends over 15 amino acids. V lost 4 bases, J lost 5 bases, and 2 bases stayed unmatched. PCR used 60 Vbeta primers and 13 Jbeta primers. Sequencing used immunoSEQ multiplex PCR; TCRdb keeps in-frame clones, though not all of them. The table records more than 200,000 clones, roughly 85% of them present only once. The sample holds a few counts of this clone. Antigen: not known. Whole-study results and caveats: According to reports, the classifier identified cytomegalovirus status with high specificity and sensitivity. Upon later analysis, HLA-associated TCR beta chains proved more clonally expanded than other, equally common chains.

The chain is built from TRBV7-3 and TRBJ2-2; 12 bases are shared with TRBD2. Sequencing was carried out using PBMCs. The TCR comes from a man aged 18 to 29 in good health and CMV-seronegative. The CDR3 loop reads CASSSSGRETGELFF. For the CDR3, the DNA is TGTGCCAGCAGCTCTAGCGGGAGGGAGACCGGGGAGCTGTTTTTT.